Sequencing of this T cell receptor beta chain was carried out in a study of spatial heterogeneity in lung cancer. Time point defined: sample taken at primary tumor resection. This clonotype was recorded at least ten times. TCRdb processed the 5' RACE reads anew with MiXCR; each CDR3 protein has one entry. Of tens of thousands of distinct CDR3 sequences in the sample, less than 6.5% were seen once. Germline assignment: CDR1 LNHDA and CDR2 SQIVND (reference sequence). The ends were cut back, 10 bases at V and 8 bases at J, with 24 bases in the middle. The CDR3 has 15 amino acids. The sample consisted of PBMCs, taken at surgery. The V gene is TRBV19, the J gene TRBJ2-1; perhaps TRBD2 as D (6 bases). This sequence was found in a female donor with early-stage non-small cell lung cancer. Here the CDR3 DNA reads TGTGCCACCCTAAACGGGGGTCGAAACGGTTATGAGCAGTTCTTC. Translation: CATLNGGRNGYEQFF. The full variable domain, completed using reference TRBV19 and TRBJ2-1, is DGGITQSPKYLFRKEGQNVTLSCEQNLNHDAMYWYRQDPGQGLRLIYYSQIVNDFQKGDIAEGYSVSREKKESFPLTVTSAQKNPTAFYLCATLNGGRNGYEQFFGPGTRLTVL.